The next 17 T cell receptor beta chains were all read from a single sample in a study of vaccination and CD4 T cells after COVID-19. An Oncomine TCR Beta short-read assay was used to sequence the DNA from cultured CD4+ T cells. TCRdb ran MiXCR on the PCR reads and lists one entry per CDR3 protein. The repertoire holds approximately 11,000 distinct CDR3 sequences, with roughly 45% as singletons. Their specific antigens are unknown. Treatment: roughly ten-day PBMC culture with coronavirus spike peptide pools or control peptides (ViraFEST assay). Sample: CD4+ T cells from blood, cultured in vitro. The source of these receptors is a human donor who had recovered from COVID-19.

By frequency in the sample, this clonotype is large. This rearrangement joins TRBV7-2 to TRBJ1-2; 7 bases are shared with TRBD1. From germline, CDR1 is SGHTA and CDR2 FQGNSA. The CDR3 is 15 residues long. Unmatched junction bases numbered 14, after V lost 5 bases and J lost 8 bases. The DNA for the CDR3 is TGTGCCAGCAGCCAACAGGGGAGAGGTTTACAGGGCTACACCTTC. This translates into CASSQQGRGLQGYTF.

The chain recombines TRBV30 with TRBJ1-1; D is undetermined. The CDR3 is 12 amino acids. Germline V gene data show CDR1 as GTSNPN and CDR2 as SVGIG (reference sequence). V was shortened by 4 bases and J by 1 base, with 7 bases between the two germline ends. CDR3: CAWKFGNTEAFF. The DNA of the CDR3 is TGTGCCTGGAAATTCGGGAACACTGAAGCTTTCTTT.

This rearrangement joins TRBV27 to TRBJ1-2; a weak D match, TRBD1 (6 bases). V was pared by 0 bases and J by 4 bases, with 15 bases between. Germline V lookup: CDR1 MNHEY, CDR2 SMNVEV (reference sequence). The CDR3 covers 16 residues. The CDR3 protein is CASSLSSGGLFYGYTF. CDR3 coding DNA: TGTGCCAGCAGTTTATCGTCCGGGGGCCTATTCTATGGCTACACCTTC.

The rearrangement links TRBV7-8 to TRBJ1-2, with TRBD1 matching over 9 bases. V was clipped by 4 bases and J by 8 bases; unmatched bases: 8. The germline gives CDR1 SGHVS, CDR2 FQNEAQ. There are 14 residues in the CDR3. This CDR3 reads CASSSNRGLRGYTF. The CDR3 region has the DNA TGTGCCAGCAGCTCTAACAGGGGGCTTCGGGGCTACACCTTC.

The chain links TRBV2 to TRBJ2-1, with 13 bases fitting TRBD2. The trim removed 8 bases at V and 7 bases at J, leaving 2 bases unmatched. Looked up from germline, CDR1 is SNHLY and CDR2 is FYNNEI. The CDR3 consists of 13 residues. CDR3 in amino acids: CASGLAGVNEQFF. CDR3 nucleotides: TGTGCCAGCGGACTAGCGGGGGTGAATGAGCAGTTCTTC.

The V gene is TRBV5-8, the J gene TRBJ2-1, with D uncertain. The V end was cut by 1 base, the J end by 6 bases, with 14 bases between. Germline CDR1 is SGHTS and CDR2 is YDEGEE. The CDR3 is 15 residues long. CDR3 sequence reads: CASSLFSSRCNEQFF. CDR3 DNA: TGTGCCAGCAGCTTGTTTTCGTCCCGCTGCAATGAGCAGTTCTTC.

J is TRBJ1-1 and V is TRBV29-1, with D possibly matching TRBD1 (5 bases). Germline assignment: CDR1 SQVTM and CDR2 ANQGSEA. The CDR3 totals 13 residues. The V end lost 5 bases, the J end lost 4 bases, and 14 bases lay between the germline ends. The chain's CDR3 is CSVWWGSATEAFF. CDR3 nucleotide sequence: TGCAGCGTTTGGTGGGGGTCTGCCACTGAAGCTTTCTTT.

J is TRBJ1-1 and V is TRBV20-1, with a possible D match to TRBD1 (6 bases). V dropped 1 base and J dropped 4 bases, with 7 bases sitting between them. The CDR3 extends over 12 amino acids. Looked up from germline, CDR1 is DFQATT and CDR2 is SNEGSKA (reference sequence). The CDR3 region is CSARGQATEAFF. CDR3 sequence (DNA): TGCAGTGCTAGAGGACAGGCCACTGAAGCTTTCTTT.

The rearrangement links TRBV2 to TRBJ2-5; D gene uncertain. Looked up from germline, CDR1 is SNHLY and CDR2 is FYNNEI. Trimming took 2 bases from V and 5 from J, leaving 15 bases between them. The CDR3 contains 15 residues. The CDR3, as DNA: TGTGCCAGCAGTGAAAAGGGCGTAACGTCCGAGACCCAGTACTTC. Its translation: CASSEKGVTSETQYF.

The gene calls are TRBV7-8 and TRBJ2-7, with 9 bases aligning to TRBD1. The length of the CDR3 is 14 residues. The germline CDR1 and CDR2 sequences are SGHVS and FQNEAQ. V shed 4 bases, J shed 5 bases, and the junction held 6 bases outside the gene matches. The CDR3: CASSSRTGVNEQYF. As DNA, the CDR3 is TGTGCCAGCAGCTCGCGGACAGGGGTTAACGAGCAGTACTTC.

This clonotype was recorded a few times. The chain joins TRBV21-1 to TRBJ1-2. TRBV21-1 is a pseudogene segment. The CDR3 covers 15 residues. CDR3 protein: CASSKAIRINYGYTF. The CDR3 DNA sequence: TGTGCCAGCAGCAAAGCGATCAGGATTAACTATGGCTACACCTTC.

This clonotype appeared a few times. V usage is TRBV5-8 and J usage is TRBJ1-6; 7 bases agree with TRBD1. Germline loops: CDR1 SGHTS, CDR2 YDEGEE. The J segment lost 8 bases and the V segment lost 1 base, leaving 3 bases of the junction unmatched. The length of the CDR3 is 14 residues. CDR3 amino acids: CASSLQGVDSPLHF. In DNA, the CDR3 is TGTGCCAGCAGCTTGCAGGGGGTGGATTCACCCCTCCACTTT.

V gene TRBV7-2 combines with J gene TRBJ1-1, with D hard to call. V lost 4 bases to trimming and J lost 4 bases, with 10 bases between them. In germline, CDR1 is SGHTA, CDR2 FQGNSA. The CDR3 runs 13 residues. The CDR3 loop reads CASSSEITTEAFF. The CDR3, as DNA: TGTGCCAGCAGCTCCGAGATTACCACTGAAGCTTTCTTT.

This clonotype was observed a handful of times. This sequence joins TRBV11-2 and TRBJ2-7, with 7 positions matching TRBD2. V dropped 1 base and J dropped 7; count of bases not matched to a gene: 13. The CDR3 sequence is 16 residues long. The germline CDR1 and CDR2 sequences are SGHAT and FQNNGV. The chain's CDR3 is CASSLVTRGGLGEQYF. The CDR3 nucleotides read TGTGCCAGCAGCTTAGTTACTCGCGGGGGTCTGGGTGAGCAGTACTTC.

The chain combines TRBV12-3 or TRBV12-4 with TRBJ1-6; 8 positions agree with TRBD1. The J segment lost 7 bases and the V segment lost 7 bases, leaving 9 bases of the junction unmatched. This CDR3 has 15 amino acids. The DNA for the CDR3 is TGTGCCAGCACCAACAGGGGGGCGGAAAATTCACCCCTCCACTTT. Translation gives CASTNRGAENSPLHF.

The rearrangement uses TRBV29-1 and TRBJ2-7; possibly TRBD1 for D (7 bases). This CDR3 spans 12 amino acids. Trimming removed 7 bases from V and 7 bases from J, with 17 bases in between. Germline CDR1 and CDR2: SQVTM and ANQGSEA. The CDR3 nucleotides read TGCAGCGCCGGAAGACAGGGAGGAGAGCAGTACTTC. It encodes CSAGRQGGEQYF.

The gene calls are TRBV20-1 and TRBJ2-3; 7 nucleotides line up with TRBD2. V shed 3 bases and J 6 bases; nucleotides not matched to a gene: 9. CDR1 DFQATT and CDR2 SNEGSKA come from the germline V gene (reference sequence). The length of the CDR3 is 14 residues. The CDR3 DNA reads as TGCAGTGCTAGGATAACGGGGCGGGGGGATACGCAGTATTTT. Translated, it gives CSARITGRGDTQYF.